This is a list of T cell receptor beta chains from one sample in a study of CD4+ T cells in melanoma. Assay used: immunoSEQ multiplex PCR; TCRdb lists only in-frame clones, some missing. This repertoire shows around 16,000 clones, 65% to 85% found once; its top ten account for about 12%. Sequencing input: cells from a culture (not recorded whether cultured in vitro). These receptors all come from a human donor with melanoma. Both conserved end residues are part of each CDR3. Some rows mark clone size as missing; the rest say once, few, many or name a class of expanded clone.

clone_size | j_call | v_call | cdr3_aa
- | TRBJ2-1 | TRBV10-1 | CASSDPGQGFREQFF
- | TRBJ2-7 | TRBV6-1 | CASRPFRTGHYEQYF
once | TRBJ2-1 | TRBV7-9 | CASSLTSSLDLQFF
- | TRBJ2-3 | TRBV5-1 | CASSLGLASNTQYF
- | TRBJ1-4 | TRBV7-9 | CASSLLTATNEKLFF
- | TRBJ1-5 | TRBV5-6 | CASSYYRGSSNQPQHF
few | TRBJ1-5 | TRBV13 | CASSLRQGANNQPQHF
medium-sized | TRBJ2-5 | TRBV7-8 | CASSLRLGAKTQYF
few | TRBJ2-5 | TRBV4-2 | CASSQDNGDMYQETQYF
- | TRBJ2-3 | TRBV7-8 | CASTYGTGVRDTQYF
- | TRBJ1-5 | TRBV19 | CASSVGTGGGIKPQHF
- | TRBJ2-1 | TRBV5-1 | CASSLVGGGRPYNEQFF
- | TRBJ1-3 | TRBV15 | CATSNRSSGNTIYF
- | TRBJ2-7 | TRBV7-6 | CASRPGQGVGEQYF
- | TRBJ2-5 | TRBV7-9 | CASSLAGSQETQYF
- | TRBJ1-2 | TRBV5-8 | CASSGGHSYTF
- | TRBJ1-2 | TRBV5-1 | CASSLTYRDNYGYTF
- | TRBJ1-4 | TRBV9 | CASSPDRGRSTGKLFF
- | TRBJ1-1 | TRBV4-1 | CASSHRTVVGNTEAFF
- | TRBJ2-7 | TRBV30 | CAWSVISYEQYF
- | TRBJ1-2 | TRBV19 | CASSIPTVDGAYGYTF
few | TRBJ1-4 | TRBV2 | CASNGQTKLFF
few | TRBJ1-1 | TRBV4-1 | CASSQGVQDGTEAFF
- | TRBJ2-7 | TRBV11-1 | CASSLVATGWDAYEQYF
few | TRBJ1-4 | TRBV7-2 | CASSLVADEKLFF
- | TRBJ2-7 | TRBV18 | CASSPGTGGDEQYF
- | TRBJ2-7 | TRBV11-2 | CASSVAYRVNEQYF
- | TRBJ2-4 | TRBV27 | CASRGGFSAKNIQYF
- | TRBJ2-5 | TRBV10-3 | CAISQAGQETQYF
- | TRBJ1-2 | TRBV7-8 | CASSWDGRYGYTF
few | TRBJ2-2 | TRBV5-1 | CASSATGGHTGELFF
once | TRBJ2-5 | TRBV29-1 | CSYAGETQYF
- | TRBJ2-3 | TRBV2 | CASPSGGTDTQYF
- | TRBJ1-5 | TRBV10-2 | CASRVNSNQPQHF
- | TRBJ1-4 | TRBV5-1 | CASSSGTGGEKLFF
- | TRBJ1-2 | TRBV5-1 | CASSPRDSREGYTF
- | TRBJ2-3 | TRBV5-8 | CASSLKTSPGYTDTQYF
few | TRBJ1-1 | TRBV2 | CASDRGGAREAFF
few | TRBJ2-3 | TRBV4-2 | CASSQEGPTSGITDTQYF
- | TRBJ2-7 | TRBV2 | CASSAALTYEQYF
- | TRBJ2-7 | TRBV5-1 | CASSLPRVGSSGTGGTYEQYF
- | TRBJ2-3 | TRBV4-1 | CASSLGGSITQYF
- | TRBJ2-3 | TRBV4-1 | CASSQGTAASTDTQYF
- | TRBJ2-3 | TRBV7-3 | CASSRTSGGKSTDTQYF
few | TRBJ1-4 | TRBV5-8 | CASSPYGTGDEKLFF